The 25 T cell receptor beta chains presented below share a single source sample, sequenced in a study of cytomegalovirus exposure and HLA in healthy donors. TCRdb's table, derived via immunoSEQ multiplex PCR, lists solely in-frame clones and lacks some. The sample yields about 56,000 clones, 93% seen once. The sample was PBMCs. These receptors were obtained from a woman between 18 and 29 years old in good health and CMV-seropositive.

This chain joins TRBV7-6 and TRBJ1-5; D uncertain. Trimming took off 1 base at V and 2 bases at J, with 9 bases between the two ends. The CDR3 is 15 residues long. Germline-derived CDR1 and CDR2 are SGHVS and FNYEAQ. CDR3 residues: CASSLGLGGNQPQHF. CDR3 nucleotide sequence: TGTGCCAGCAGCTTAGGTTTGGGCGGCAATCAGCCCCAGCATTTT. Drawing the rest from reference TRBV7-6 and TRBJ1-5, the complete variable domain is GAGVSQSPRYKVTKRGQDVALRCDPISGHVSLYWYRQALGQGPEFLTYFNYEAQQDKSGLPNDRFSAERPEGSISTLTIQRTEQRDSAMYRCASSLGLGGNQPQHFGDGTRLSIL.

The CDR3 sequence is CASMYGGYEQYF. The CDR3 coding sequence is TGTGCCAGCATGTACGGGGGCTACGAGCAGTACTTC. The gene calls are TRBV28 and TRBJ2-7; D is perhaps TRBD2 (6 bases). V was cut by 7 bases and J by 3 bases, with 10 bases left in between. Germline CDR1 MDHEN, CDR2 SYDVKM. This CDR3 is built from 12 residues.

The DNA of the CDR3 is TGTGCCAGCAGCTCGCTTGTTTTGACGGGTGGCTACACCTTC. The encoded protein is CASSSLVLTGGYTF. The V call is TRBV5-6, the J call TRBJ1-2; D not resolved. V lost 3 bases, J lost 7 bases, and 16 bases lay in between. The germline V gene encodes CDR1 SGHDT and CDR2 YYEEEE. This CDR3 has 14 residues.

J is TRBJ2-1 and V is TRBV10-3; D possibly corresponds to TRBD1 (6 bases). With 5 bases removed from V and 1 base from J, the gap between germline ends came to 12 bases. The CDR3 totals 15 residues. The germline gives CDR1 ENHRY, CDR2 SYGVKD. As DNA, the CDR3 is TGTGCCATCAGTCCCGGGACAACTTCCTACAATGAGCAGTTCTTC. Its protein is CAISPGTTSYNEQFF.

This clone came up once. The chain combines TRBV7-9 with TRBJ2-2; the match to TRBD2 covers 7 bases. Germline trimming cut 5 bases from V and 0 bases from J; bases unmatched to any gene: 12. The CDR3 has 18 residues. Germline V gene lookup returns CDR1 SEHNR and CDR2 FQNEAQ (reference sequence). The chain's CDR3 is CASSARGGGWANTGELFF. In DNA, the CDR3 is TGTGCCAGCAGCGCCCGGGGCGGGGGTTGGGCGAACACCGGGGAGCTGTTTTTT.

This chain links TRBV9 with TRBJ1-5, with D possibly being TRBD1 (5 bases). The CDR3 is 15 amino acids. Germline lookup yields CDR1 SGDLS and CDR2 YYNGEE. The V end lost 3 bases, the J end lost 4 bases, and 14 bases lay between the germline ends. The CDR3 region has the DNA TGTGCCAGCAGCGCCTGGGGCAGAAAGAATCAGCCCCAGCATTTT. Its protein product is CASSAWGRKNQPQHF.

This chain connects TRBV15 to TRBJ2-3; D is perhaps TRBD2 (5 bases). CDR1 and CDR2 (germline): LNHNV, YYDKDF (reference sequence). V was clipped by 3 bases and J by 0 bases, with 10 bases between them. This CDR3 comprises 15 residues. CDR3 coding DNA: TGTGCCACCAGCAGCGGGGAGCGGAGCACAGATACGCAGTATTTT. Amino acid sequence: CATSSGERSTDTQYF. Complete variable domain (other parts from reference TRBV15 and TRBJ2-3): DAMVIQNPRYQVTQFGKPVTLSCSQTLNHNVMYWYQQKSSQAPKLLFHYYDKDFNNEADTPDNFQSRRPNTSFCFLDIRSPGLGDTAMYLCATSSGERSTDTQYFGPGTRLTVL.

This rearrangement joins TRBV4-3 to TRBJ2-3; D perhaps matches TRBD1 (8 bases). The CDR3 contains 17 residues. Deletions cut 0 bases from V and 0 bases from J, with 13 bases between. From germline, CDR1 is LGHNA and CDR2 YSLEER. The CDR3 loop reads CASSQDTGGGSTDTQYF. The CDR3 nucleotides read TGCGCCAGCAGCCAAGATACAGGGGGGGGTAGCACAGATACGCAGTATTTT.

The V call is TRBV10-1, the J call TRBJ2-7; tentatively, D is TRBD2 (7 bases). The CDR3 consists of 13 residues. With 3 bases removed from V and 4 bases from J, the gap between germline ends came to 10 bases. The germline V gene encodes CDR1 WNHNN and CDR2 SYGVQD (reference sequence). The CDR3 here is CASSERGGYEQYF. The CDR3 DNA follows: TGCGCCAGCAGTGAAAGGGGGGGGTACGAGCAGTACTTC.

The chain is built from TRBV7-6 and TRBJ2-5, with D hard to call. V was trimmed by 2 bases and J by 6 bases, leaving 7 bases between them. This CDR3 spans 12 amino acids. The germline V gene has CDR1 SGHVS and CDR2 FNYEAQ. Here the CDR3 reads CASSLTLKTQYF. CDR3 nucleotides: TGTGCCAGCAGCTTAACACTAAAGACCCAGTACTTC. Drawing the rest from reference TRBV7-6 and TRBJ2-5, the complete variable domain is GAGVSQSPRYKVTKRGQDVALRCDPISGHVSLYWYRQALGQGPEFLTYFNYEAQQDKSGLPNDRFSAERPEGSISTLTIQRTEQRDSAMYRCASSLTLKTQYFGPGTRLLVL.

The chain carries TRBV7-9 and TRBJ2-5, with D possibly matching TRBD2 (6 bases). Trimming took 3 bases from V and 3 from J, leaving 26 bases between them. Germline loops: CDR1 SEHNR, CDR2 FQNEAQ (reference sequence). There are 19 residues in the CDR3. This chain's CDR3 is CASSFDPIRGTPRKETQYF. DNA for the CDR3: TGTGCCAGCAGCTTCGATCCGATCCGGGGGACTCCACGCAAAGAGACCCAGTACTTC.

The chain joins TRBV18 to TRBJ1-1; weak D call: TRBD1 (5 bases). V shed 3 bases and J shed 2 bases, with 10 bases lying between them. The germline gives CDR1 KGHSH, CDR2 LQKENI. The CDR3 is made up of 14 amino acids. The CDR3, as DNA: TGTGCCAGCTCACCGGGGCAGTTTAACACTGAAGCTTTCTTT. Protein: CASSPGQFNTEAFF.

V gene TRBV2 combines with J gene TRBJ1-4; maybe TRBD1 (6 bases). Trimming shortened V by 3 bases and J by 4 bases, and 9 bases separated the two germline ends. Germline V gene data show CDR1 as SNHLY and CDR2 as FYNNEI. CDR3 size: 14 residues. The CDR3 loop is CASSEGRGNEKLFF. In DNA, the CDR3 is TGTGCCAGCAGTGAGGGCAGGGGTAATGAAAAACTGTTTTTT.

The gene calls are TRBV25-1 and TRBJ2-4; 8 bases are shared with TRBD2. Germline loops: CDR1 MGHDK, CDR2 SYGVNS. The ends lost 6 bases at V and 15 bases at J; junction bases unmatched: 7. There are 11 residues in the CDR3. The CDR3 loop is CASSGGGPPYF. CDR3 DNA: TGTGCCAGCAGCGGCGGGGGGCCGCCGTACTTC.

The chain combines TRBV10-3 with TRBJ2-3, with TRBD2 identical over 10 bases. CDR3 length equals 19 residues. The germline gives CDR1 ENHRY, CDR2 SYGVKD. The trim removed 4 bases at V and 0 bases at J, leaving 13 bases unmatched. The CDR3 loop reads CAISGRSGGASHSTDTQYF. CDR3 nucleotide sequence: TGTGCCATCAGTGGCCGGAGCGGGGGGGCTTCCCATAGCACAGATACGCAGTATTTT.

CDR3 region: CASSLGGTIYGYTF. DNA of the CDR3: TGTGCCAGCAGCTTAGGCGGGACCATCTATGGCTACACCTTC. J is TRBJ1-2 and V is TRBV5-4; possibly TRBD1 for D (5 bases). CDR1 is SGHNT and CDR2 is YYREEE in the germline V gene (reference sequence). The germline V and J ends were trimmed by 2 bases and 4 bases, with 12 bases remaining between them. The CDR3 is 14 amino acids.

This chain joins TRBV11-1 and TRBJ2-5, with 11 positions matching TRBD1. TRBJ2-7 explains the end of the DNA better; the J call may be wrong. The CDR3 runs to 16 residues. Looked up from germline, CDR1 is SGHAT and CDR2 is FQDESV (reference sequence). For the CDR3, the DNA is TGTGCCAGCAGCCTAAACCCCGGGACAGGGGGCTACGAGCAGTACTTC. This sequence encodes CASSLNPGTGGYEQYF.

This sequence joins TRBV7-2 and TRBJ2-7; 10 bases match TRBD2. The CDR3 spans 19 residues. Germline CDR1 and CDR2: SGHTA and FQGNSA. The V gene end was trimmed by 0 bases and the J gene end by 1 base; junction bases not matched to a gene: 12. CDR3 residues: CASSLASTSGVLGSYEQYF. In DNA form, the CDR3 reads TGTGCCAGCAGCTTAGCGTCTACTAGCGGGGTGCTTGGGTCCTACGAGCAGTACTTC.

This clone was counted a single time. The rearrangement uses TRBV21-1 and TRBJ2-6; the table gives TRBD1 as D, unverified against the DNA. TRBV21-1 is recorded as a pseudogene. The CDR3 loop spans 18 amino acids. This CDR3 reads CASTNGGTDYSGANVLTF. The CDR3 DNA reads TGTGCCAGCACAAACGGCGGGACAGACTACTCTGGGGCCAACGTCCTGACTTTC.

The chain couples TRBV27 to TRBJ2-1; no reliable D call. The CDR3 loop spans 13 amino acids. From germline, CDR1 is MNHEY and CDR2 SMNVEV (reference sequence). Trimming left V 0 bases short and J 7 bases short, with 7 bases between. CDR3 DNA: TGTGCCAGCAGTTTATCCCCCGGTAATGAGCAGTTCTTC. Its protein is CASSLSPGNEQFF.

The V and J genes are TRBV2 and TRBJ2-1; D is possibly TRBD2 (5 bases). Trimming stripped 2 bases from V and 4 bases from J, with 15 bases between. The CDR3 has 16 amino acids. CDR1 and CDR2 (germline): SNHLY, FYNNEI. The CDR3 protein is CASSERRWPVYNEQFF. The CDR3 nucleotides read TGTGCCAGCAGTGAAAGGAGGTGGCCCGTATACAATGAGCAGTTCTTC.

V and J are TRBV13 and TRBJ1-1; a weak D match, TRBD1 (6 bases). The germline CDR1 and CDR2 sequences are PRHDT and FYEKMQ (reference sequence). This CDR3 comprises 20 residues. With 4 bases removed from V and 3 bases from J, the gap between germline ends came to 30 bases. The CDR3 protein is CASSSPRGTVGLKLDTEAFF. The CDR3 nucleotides are TGTGCCAGCAGCTCCCCCAGGGGAACAGTAGGGTTGAAATTGGACACTGAAGCTTTCTTT. The full variable domain, its missing parts supplied by reference TRBV13 and TRBJ1-1, is AAGVIQSPRHLIKEKRETATLKCYPIPRHDTVYWYQQGPGQDPQFLISFYEKMQSDKGSIPDRFSAQQFSDYHSELNMSSLELGDSALYFCASSSPRGTVGLKLDTEAFFGQGTRLTVV.

The CDR3 sequence is CASSPQRLITGDYGYTF. CDR3 nucleotide sequence: TGTGCCAGCTCACCACAACGACTCATAACAGGGGACTATGGCTACACCTTC. V gene TRBV18 combines with J gene TRBJ1-2; TRBD1 agrees at 7 bases. The germline V gene encodes CDR1 KGHSH and CDR2 LQKENI. V was clipped by 1 base and J by 3 bases; unmatched bases: 11. This CDR3 has 17 residues.

The V and J genes are TRBV7-9 and TRBJ2-1, with 8 bases identical to TRBD1. Trimming at V came to 0 bases and at J to 4 bases, leaving 8 bases not matched to a gene. CDR1 and CDR2 from the germline V gene are SEHNR and FQNEAQ (reference sequence). This CDR3 region has 17 residues. The CDR3 loop reads CASSLAGGQGAYNEQFF. As DNA, the CDR3 is TGTGCCAGCAGCTTAGCTGGCGGGCAGGGGGCGTACAATGAGCAGTTCTTC.

The chain carries TRBV7-9 and TRBJ1-1; 9 nucleotides agree with TRBD1. The CDR3 runs 17 residues. J gave up 6 bases and V 5 bases, and 16 bases lay outside the gene matches. The germline V gene has CDR1 SEHNR and CDR2 FQNEAQ (reference sequence). The CDR3 region has the DNA TGTGCCAGCAGCCCTTCTTCGGGACAGGGAGCGGGATCTGAAGCTTTCTTT. As protein: CASSPSSGQGAGSEAFF.